The 32 T cell receptor beta chains reported below all come from one sample, sequenced in a study of OX40 agonist ivuxolimab in advanced cancers. Sequencing was performed with immunoSEQ multiplex PCR; in TCRdb, only in-frame clones are kept and a portion is missing. The sample has 20,000 to 30,000 clones, about four fifths seen once; the top ten hold over 20%. Sequences were derived from CD4+ or CD8+ T cells sorted from blood, sampled in a trial of the OX40 agonist ivuxolimab. These receptor sequences come from an adult with an advanced solid tumor such as melanoma, head and neck, liver or kidney cancer.

The chain links TRBV9 to TRBJ1-4; no definite D call. Germline CDR1 reads SGDLS; CDR2 reads YYNGEE. V lost 4 bases and J 5 bases, leaving 9 bases between the germline ends. This CDR3 has 13 amino acids. CDR3 nucleotides: TGTGCCAGCAGCCCGTACTCAAATGAAAAACTGTTTTTT. The encoded protein is CASSPYSNEKLFF.

The rearrangement uses TRBV5-5 and TRBJ1-4, with 10 bases fitting TRBD1. CDR1 is SGHKS and CDR2 is YYEKEE in the germline V gene (reference sequence). V shed 4 bases and J 8 bases; nucleotides not matched to a gene: 11. The CDR3 has 16 amino acids. The CDR3 nucleotides read TGTGCCAGCAGCCCCCGGGACTGGGACAGGGGCGAAAAACTGTTTTTT. Its protein product is CASSPRDWDRGEKLFF.

The CDR3 DNA sequence: TGTGCCAGCAGCGAGGGGGGGGGACGTTACGAGCAGTACTTC. This encodes CASSEGGGRYEQYF. This chain links TRBV6-5 with TRBJ2-7, with a possible D match to TRBD2 (7 bases). The V end lost 6 bases, the J end lost 4 bases, and 16 bases lay between the germline ends. Per the germline V gene, CDR1 is MNHEY and CDR2 is SVGAGI. This CDR3 has 14 residues.

This clone was recorded only once. The CDR3 loop reads CASSLVVPPLHF. CDR3 nucleotide sequence: TGTGCCAGCAGCTTGGTTGTCCCACCCCTCCACTTT. The V call is TRBV5-6, the J call TRBJ1-6; D is unresolved. The germline gives CDR1 SGHDT, CDR2 YYEEEE. CDR3 length equals 12 residues. V lost 0 bases and J lost 11, with 6 bases in between.

The J gene is TRBJ1-1, the V gene TRBV5-4, with a weak D call TRBD1 (6 bases). This CDR3 region has 13 residues. Germline loops: CDR1 SGHNT, CDR2 YYREEE (reference sequence). Trimming stripped 3 bases from V and 4 bases from J, with 10 bases between. The chain's CDR3 is CASSSGVTTEAFF. CDR3 nucleotide sequence: TGTGCCAGCAGCTCAGGGGTAACCACTGAAGCTTTCTTT.

This clone was seen only a few times. The gene calls are TRBV5-1 and TRBJ2-1; 7 bases are a match to TRBD1. The CDR3 loop spans 16 amino acids. The ends lost 1 base at V and 0 bases at J; junction bases unmatched: 4. Germline CDR1 and CDR2: SGHRS and YFSETQ. The CDR3 DNA follows: TGCGCCAGCAGCTTGCTAGGGGGCCACTCCTACAATGAGCAGTTCTTC. Its translation is CASSLLGGHSYNEQFF. Together with reference TRBV5-1 and TRBJ2-1, the CDR3 gives the full variable domain: KAGVTQTPRYLIKTRGQQVTLSCSPISGHRSVSWYQQTPGQGLQFLFEYFSETQRNKGNFPGRFSGRQFSNSRSEMNVSTLELGDSALYLCASSLLGGHSYNEQFFGPGTRLTVL.

The rearrangement uses TRBV9 and TRBJ2-7; D may be TRBD1 (6 bases). The CDR3 length is 13 residues. Germline V CDR1 and CDR2: SGDLS, YYNGEE. Deletions cut 4 bases from V and 4 bases from J, with 12 bases between. CDR3 nucleotides: TGTGCCAGCAGCCCGGGGCAGGGGTACGAGCAGTACTTC. It yields the protein CASSPGQGYEQYF. Complete variable domain (other parts from reference TRBV9 and TRBJ2-7): DSGVTQTPKHLITATGQRVTLRCSPRSGDLSVYWYQQSLDQGLQFLIQYYNGEERAKGNILERFSAQQFPDLHSELNLSSLELGDSALYFCASSPGQGYEQYFGPGTRLTVT.

The rearrangement joins TRBV5-1 to TRBJ1-2, with no clear D. V was trimmed by 0 bases and J by 3 bases, leaving 9 bases between them. Germline values: CDR1 SGHRS, CDR2 YFSETQ. The CDR3 totals 14 residues. CDR3 in amino acids: CASSLGPFDYGYTF. CDR3 in DNA: TGCGCCAGCAGCTTGGGGCCTTTCGACTATGGCTACACCTTC.

The chain recombines TRBV5-6 with TRBJ2-7; 9 nucleotides match TRBD2. After removal of 2 bases from V and 7 bases from J, the junction contained 4 bases not matched to a gene. Per the germline V gene, CDR1 is SGHDT and CDR2 is YYEEEE. CDR3 length: 13 residues. The CDR3 nucleotides are TGTGCCAGCAGCTTTATAGCGGGGGTGGAGCAGTACTTC. As protein: CASSFIAGVEQYF.

This rearrangement joins TRBV10-3 to TRBJ2-5; D is unresolved. Germline V lookup: CDR1 ENHRY, CDR2 SYGVKD. The CDR3 consists of 12 residues. The V gene lost 6 bases and the J gene lost 4 bases, with 9 bases spanning the gap. The CDR3 region is CAIRKATETQYF. Written as DNA, the CDR3 is TGTGCCATCAGGAAGGCCACAGAGACCCAGTACTTC.

This sequence joins TRBV23-1 and TRBJ2-7; TRBD1 agrees at 9 bases. TRBV23-1 is recorded as an ORF, its role being uncertain. V dropped 6 bases and J dropped 4; count of bases not matched to a gene: 13. The CDR3 is 16 residues long. The CDR3 DNA reads TGCGCCAGCAGCCAAGAAAAACAGGGGGCTCAATACGAGCAGTACTTC. Translating it yields CASSQEKQGAQYEQYF.

The CDR3 sequence is CASGGPGFDEQFF. For the CDR3, the DNA is TGTGCCAGCGGTGGGCCAGGGTTCGATGAGCAGTTCTTC. The chain employs TRBV28 and TRBJ2-1; D might be TRBD1 (5 bases). Per the germline V gene, CDR1 is MDHEN and CDR2 is SYDVKM. This CDR3 is 13 amino acids long. The V and J ends lost 8 bases and 8 bases respectively, with 16 bases between them. Filled out from reference TRBV28 and TRBJ2-1, the complete variable domain reads DVKVTQSSRYLVKRTGEKVFLECVQDMDHENMFWYRQDPGLGLRLIYFSYDVKMKEKGDIPEGYSVSREKKERFSLILESASTNQTSMYLCASGGPGFDEQFFGPGTRLTVL.

V usage is TRBV27 and J usage is TRBJ2-1; 9 nucleotides match TRBD2. CDR1 and CDR2 from the germline V gene are MNHEY and SMNVEV (reference sequence). The CDR3 sequence is 13 residues long. The trim removed 8 bases at V and 5 bases at J, leaving 4 bases unmatched. The CDR3 here is CASSVAGDNEQFF. The DNA for the CDR3 is TGTGCCAGCTCGGTAGCGGGAGACAATGAGCAGTTCTTC.

The J gene is TRBJ2-1, the V gene TRBV10-3; 10 bases are shared with TRBD2. This CDR3 region has 15 residues. V lost 7 bases, J lost 4 bases, and 7 bases stayed unmatched. The germline CDR1 and CDR2 sequences are ENHRY and SYGVKD. The CDR3 sequence is CAITLTSGAYNEQFF. The CDR3 coding sequence is TGTGCCATCACCTTAACTAGCGGGGCTTACAATGAGCAGTTCTTC.

The rearrangement uses TRBV11-2 and TRBJ1-5, with D possibly being TRBD1 (5 bases). The CDR3 spans 13 residues. Germline-derived CDR1 and CDR2 are SGHAT and FQNNGV. Between the trimmed V and J ends, which lost 4 bases and 5 bases, there was a span of 9 bases. This CDR3 reads CASSWTGDQPQHF. CDR3 bases: TGTGCCAGCAGCTGGACGGGGGATCAGCCCCAGCATTTT.

Note on this clone: In the same sample, other DNA sequences code for this CDR3. The rearrangement links TRBV4-3 to TRBJ2-7; D unclear. The CDR3 consists of 15 residues. CDR1 is LGHNA, CDR2 YSLEER, per germline. Trimming pared 0 bases from V and 1 base from J, leaving 10 bases between. Written as DNA, the CDR3 is TGCGCCAGCAGCCAAGATTACAGTAGTTCCTACGAGCAGTACTTC. Its protein product is CASSQDYSSSYEQYF.

This sequence joins TRBV7-8 and TRBJ2-5; 9 nucleotides line up with TRBD1. The V gene end was trimmed by 1 base and the J gene end by 2 bases; junction bases not matched to a gene: 5. Germline V lookup: CDR1 SGHVS, CDR2 FQNEAQ. CDR3 length: 16 residues. The CDR3 protein is CASSLGGTGTQETQYF. The CDR3 DNA sequence: TGTGCCAGCAGCTTAGGTGGGACAGGGACTCAAGAGACCCAGTACTTC.

This clone was counted once. V usage is TRBV27 and J usage is TRBJ2-7; weak D call: TRBD2 (6 bases). There are 15 residues in the CDR3. Looked up from germline, CDR1 is MNHEY and CDR2 is SMNVEV (reference sequence). Trimming removed 0 bases at V and 2 bases at J, with 11 bases between. The CDR3 here is CASSLSSGLTYEQYF. Written as DNA, the CDR3 is TGTGCCAGCAGTTTATCGAGCGGACTAACCTACGAGCAGTACTTC.

The chain recombines TRBV19 with TRBJ1-2; no reliable D call. The germline V gene has CDR1 LNHDA and CDR2 SQIVND (reference sequence). V shed 1 base and J shed 4 bases, with 16 bases lying between them. This CDR3 has 16 amino acids. The CDR3 DNA reads as TGTGCCAGTAGTATAGTGAGCAGCCAACCTCGCTATGGCTACACCTTC. Translation gives CASSIVSSQPRYGYTF.

The CDR3 DNA sequence: TGTGCCAGCAGACAAGAAACAGGAGCCTACGAGCAGTACTTC. This encodes CASRQETGAYEQYF. The V gene is TRBV6-4, the J gene TRBJ2-7; possibly TRBD1 for D (5 bases). The CDR3 loop spans 14 amino acids. Germline CDR1 is MRHNA and CDR2 is SNTAGT. Deletions cut 6 bases from V and 2 bases from J, with 14 bases between.

V and J are TRBV5-4 and TRBJ2-7, with D perhaps assigned TRBD1 or TRBD2 (5 bases each). Deletions cut 0 bases from V and 3 bases from J, with 16 bases between. This CDR3 spans 16 amino acids. Germline lookup yields CDR1 SGHNT and CDR2 YYREEE (reference sequence). CDR3 nucleotide sequence: TGTGCCAGCAGCTTGGCCGGGTCCGGGGCTAACTACGAGCAGTACTTC. Amino acids: CASSLAGSGANYEQYF.

CDR3 coding DNA: TGTGCCAAAAAACAAGGTCTCTGCGAGCAGTACTTC. Encoded protein: CAKKQGLCEQYF. J is TRBJ2-7 and V is TRBV21-1. TRBV21-1 is recorded as a pseudogene. This CDR3 region has 12 residues.

This chain connects TRBV18 to TRBJ1-5; D ambiguous. V was trimmed by 0 bases and J by 4 bases, leaving 4 bases between them. The CDR3 is made up of 13 amino acids. In germline, CDR1 is KGHSH, CDR2 LQKENI. CDR3 nucleotide sequence: TGTGCCAGCTCACCACCGGGTAATCAGCCCCAGCATTTT. Residues: CASSPPGNQPQHF.

The rearrangement joins TRBV28 to TRBJ2-3; 7 bases are shared with TRBD1. The CDR3 runs 14 residues. With 5 bases clipped from V and 1 base from J, the junction kept 3 bases outside the gene matches. Germline CDR1 reads MDHEN; CDR2 reads SYDVKM. CDR3 sequence: CASSPGQRTDTQYF. DNA for the CDR3: TGTGCCAGCAGTCCGGGACAGCGCACAGATACGCAGTATTTT.

The chain is built from TRBV4-1 and TRBJ2-2, with D unclear. Trimming took 0 bases from V and 3 from J, leaving 8 bases between them. CDR3 size: 15 residues. CDR1 is MGHRA, CDR2 YSYEKL, per germline. The CDR3 coding sequence is TGCGCCAGCAGCCAAGAGCTGGGGTACACCGGGGAGCTGTTTTTT. This translates into CASSQELGYTGELFF.

This chain joins TRBV7-7 and TRBJ2-7; a weak D match, TRBD1 (6 bases). The V end lost 5 bases, the J end lost 5 bases, and 13 bases lay between the germline ends. CDR3 length: 13 residues. Germline CDR1 and CDR2: SSHAT and FNYEAQ (reference sequence). The CDR3 DNA follows: TGTGCCAGCAGCAGGGGGTTGGCGGACGAGCAGTACTTC. It is translated as CASSRGLADEQYF.

The V call is TRBV19, the J call TRBJ1-5; tentatively, D is TRBD1 (5 bases). CDR1 is LNHDA, CDR2 SQIVND, per germline (reference sequence). The CDR3 totals 14 residues. V lost 10 bases to trimming and J lost 4 bases, with 17 bases between them. The CDR3 reads CATDTPRVNQPQHF. The CDR3 DNA follows: TGTGCCACCGACACCCCCAGGGTTAATCAGCCCCAGCATTTT.

The sample holds a few counts of this clone. This chain joins TRBV11-3 and TRBJ2-7; the D gene could be TRBD1 or TRBD2 (5 bases each). The CDR3 length is 13 residues. The germline CDR1 and CDR2 sequences are SGHNT and YENEEA. V was trimmed by 3 bases and J by 6 bases, leaving 12 bases between them. Here the CDR3 DNA reads TGTGCCAGCAGCTTCCTTGGGGCGGGCGAGCAGTACTTC. Amino acids: CASSFLGAGEQYF. The full variable domain, completed using reference TRBV11-3 and TRBJ2-7, is EAGVVQSPRYKIIEKKQPVAFWCNPISGHNTLYWYLQNLGQGPELLIRYENEEAVDDSQLPKDRFSAERLKGVDSTLKIQPAELGDSAVYLCASSFLGAGEQYFGPGTRLTVT.

This clone showed up just a few times. A far larger clone is one nucleotide away, so this likely arose from a read error. The sample carries other DNA sequences with the same CDR3. The chain links TRBV4-1 to TRBJ1-5; 8 nucleotides agree with TRBD1. In germline, CDR1 is MGHRA, CDR2 YSYEKL. This CDR3 is 15 amino acids long. The V segment lost 0 bases and the J segment 7 bases; nucleotides outside the gene matches: 5. The CDR3 reads CASSQDRGRTQPQHF. CDR3 sequence (DNA): TGCGCCAGCAGCCAAGACAGGGGGCGCACCCAGCCCCAGCATTTT.

This CDR3 is CASSLDPSSYEQYF. The CDR3 DNA follows: TGTGCCAGCAGCTTAGACCCGAGCTCCTACGAGCAGTACTTC. V usage is TRBV11-2 and J usage is TRBJ2-7; D gene unclear. CDR1 and CDR2 (germline): SGHAT, FQNNGV. V was pared by 0 bases and J by 0 bases, with 6 bases between. The CDR3 is 14 residues long.

The rearrangement links TRBV28 to TRBJ1-4, with 9 bases lining up with TRBD1. From germline, CDR1 is MDHEN and CDR2 SYDVKM. The CDR3 length is 14 residues. After removal of 5 bases from V and 5 bases from J, the junction contained 3 bases not matched to a gene. CDR3 sequence: CASSPDRGNEKLFF. As DNA, the CDR3 is TGTGCCAGCAGTCCGGACAGGGGCAATGAAAAACTGTTTTTT.

This clone was seen only a few times. The rearrangement uses TRBV5-4 and TRBJ1-2; D is unclear. CDR3 length: 14 amino acids. CDR1 and CDR2 from the germline V gene are SGHNT and YYREEE (reference sequence). V lost 4 bases and J 2 bases, leaving 12 bases between the germline ends. Written as DNA, the CDR3 is TGTGCCAGCAGCATTCCCGGGGAGAACTATGGCTACACCTTC. This codes for CASSIPGENYGYTF.